Listed below are T cell receptor beta chains from one sample, sequenced in a study of beta chain features in type 1 diabetes. Sequenced by immunoSEQ multiplex PCR; TCRdb stores in-frame clones only, minus some. The top ten hold about 1.3% of the sample, which has over 120,000 clones, about 10% seen once. The specimen was naive CD4+ T cells from blood. These receptors were collected from a man aged 18-30 years in good health. The CDR3 runs from the conserved cysteine through the conserved F or W. The order of the fields is clone size, V gene, D gene, J gene, CDR3 DNA, CDR3 protein. The D gene is left open where the match is weak. The size of a clone is reported for some rows only, either as once, few or many, or as a class for expanded clones.

clone_size: .; v_call: TRBV4-3; d_call: TRBD1; j_call: TRBJ2-7; cdr3_nt: TGCGCCAGCAGCCGCGCTTCCCGGGACAGGGGTTCCTACGAGCAGTACTTC; cdr3_aa: CASSRASRDRGSYEQYF
clone_size: .; v_call: TRBV6-1; d_call: TRBD1; j_call: TRBJ1-5; cdr3_nt: TGTGCCAGCAGTGATACGTCAGGGGGTATTCAGCCCCAGCATTTT; cdr3_aa: CASSDTSGGIQPQHF
clone_size: few; v_call: TRBV18; d_call: .; j_call: TRBJ1-2; cdr3_nt: TGTGCCAGCACGGGCTTTGGGCAGGGGAGCAATGGCTACACCTTC; cdr3_aa: CASTGFGQGSNGYTF
clone_size: few; v_call: TRBV6-5; d_call: .; j_call: TRBJ2-6; cdr3_nt: TGTGCCAGCAGTTACGTACAGGGTGCCAACGTCCTGACTTTC; cdr3_aa: CASSYVQGANVLTF
clone_size: .; v_call: TRBV9; d_call: .; j_call: TRBJ2-2; cdr3_nt: TGTGCCAGCAGCGTAGTAGGGGCCGGGGAGCTGTTTTTT; cdr3_aa: CASSVVGAGELFF
clone_size: .; v_call: TRBV6-1; d_call: .; j_call: TRBJ2-5; cdr3_nt: TGTGCCGCCCAACCGGCAGCGTTCCAAGAGACCCAGTACTTC; cdr3_aa: CAAQPAAFQETQYF
clone_size: .; v_call: TRBV7-9; d_call: TRBD2; j_call: TRBJ2-5; cdr3_nt: TGTGCCAGCAGCCCGGGAGGTTGGGAGACCCAGTACTTC; cdr3_aa: CASSPGGWETQYF
clone_size: .; v_call: TRBV4-1; d_call: .; j_call: TRBJ2-2; cdr3_nt: TGCGCCAGCAGCCACGGGTCCCGTTATTCCACCGGGGAGCTGTTTTTT; cdr3_aa: CASSHGSRYSTGELFF
clone_size: .; v_call: TRBV5-4; d_call: TRBD2; j_call: TRBJ2-7; cdr3_nt: TGTGCCAGCACGGCCGGGACTAGTCCTCCCTACGAGCAGTACTTC; cdr3_aa: CASTAGTSPPYEQYF
clone_size: few; v_call: TRBV6-1; d_call: TRBD2; j_call: TRBJ2-2; cdr3_nt: TGTGCCAGCAGTGAAGCTAGCGGGGGATACGGGGAGCTGTTTTTT; cdr3_aa: CASSEASGGYGELFF
clone_size: .; v_call: TRBV10-3; d_call: .; j_call: TRBJ1-2; cdr3_nt: TGTGCCATCAGTTTTCTGCGGGACCCTCTTCGGGGCTACACCTTC; cdr3_aa: CAISFLRDPLRGYTF
clone_size: .; v_call: TRBV6-5; d_call: TRBD1; j_call: TRBJ1-5; cdr3_nt: TGTGCCAGCAGCTCCGACAGGGACCAGCCCCAGCATTTT; cdr3_aa: CASSSDRDQPQHF
clone_size: many; v_call: TRBV28; d_call: .; j_call: TRBJ2-1; cdr3_nt: TGTGCCAGCAGTCCCGTATCCTACAATGAGCAGTTCTTC; cdr3_aa: CASSPVSYNEQFF
clone_size: .; v_call: TRBV6-4; d_call: TRBD1; j_call: TRBJ2-2; cdr3_nt: TGTGCCAGCAGTAAGGACAGGGCGCCGGGCACCGGGGAGCTGTTTTTT; cdr3_aa: CASSKDRAPGTGELFF
clone_size: .; v_call: TRBV5-1; d_call: .; j_call: TRBJ2-3; cdr3_nt: TGCGCCAGCAGCTTGGGCGGGGGCACAGATACGCAGTATTTT; cdr3_aa: CASSLGGGTDTQYF
clone_size: few; v_call: TRBV7-2; d_call: .; j_call: TRBJ1-3; cdr3_nt: TGTGCCAGCAGCTTAGCGTCCGGACAGACCTCTGGAAACACCATATATTTT; cdr3_aa: CASSLASGQTSGNTIYF
clone_size: few; v_call: TRBV18; d_call: TRBD1; j_call: TRBJ1-4; cdr3_nt: TGTGCCAGCTCACGTGATGACAGGGCCCGAGAAAAACTGTTTTTT; cdr3_aa: CASSRDDRAREKLFF
clone_size: few; v_call: TRBV30; d_call: .; j_call: TRBJ1-1; cdr3_nt: TGTGCCTGGAGGGATGCGCACAGTACTGAAGCTTTCTTT; cdr3_aa: CAWRDAHSTEAFF
clone_size: .; v_call: TRBV30; d_call: TRBD2; j_call: TRBJ2-7; cdr3_nt: TGTGCCTGGGGGGGAGGGAACGCGTTCGACGAGCAGTACTTC; cdr3_aa: CAWGGGNAFDEQYF
clone_size: .; v_call: TRBV5-1; d_call: .; j_call: TRBJ2-7; cdr3_nt: TGCGCCAGCAGCTTGGGACAGGATTCCTACGAGCAGTACTTC; cdr3_aa: CASSLGQDSYEQYF
clone_size: few; v_call: TRBV7-9; d_call: TRBD1; j_call: TRBJ1-6; cdr3_nt: TGTGCCAGCAGCTTAGGCCCGGGACAGGGTTATAATTCACCCCTCCACTTT; cdr3_aa: CASSLGPGQGYNSPLHF
clone_size: .; v_call: TRBV27; d_call: TRBD1; j_call: TRBJ2-3; cdr3_nt: TGTGCCAGCAGTTTATCGACTTGGGGACAGGGGCCAGATACGCAGTATTTT; cdr3_aa: CASSLSTWGQGPDTQYF
clone_size: few; v_call: TRBV30; d_call: .; j_call: TRBJ1-2; cdr3_nt: TGTGCCTGGAGTGTACTTTTCAGGGCTGGCTACACCTTC; cdr3_aa: CAWSVLFRAGYTF
clone_size: .; v_call: TRBV19; d_call: .; j_call: TRBJ2-4; cdr3_nt: TGTGCCAGTAGTATTGGTAGGGGTTCGGACATTCAGTACTTC; cdr3_aa: CASSIGRGSDIQYF
clone_size: .; v_call: TRBV6-6; d_call: TRBD2; j_call: TRBJ2-1; cdr3_nt: TGTGCCAGCAGTTACTATCCCGCGGGGGATGAGCAGTTCTTC; cdr3_aa: CASSYYPAGDEQFF
clone_size: few; v_call: TRBV7-2; d_call: .; j_call: TRBJ1-2; cdr3_nt: TGTGCCAGCAGCTTAGGGGCAGGGATTAACTATGGCTACACCTTC; cdr3_aa: CASSLGAGINYGYTF
clone_size: .; v_call: TRBV7-9; d_call: .; j_call: TRBJ2-3; cdr3_nt: TGTGCCAGCAGCTCTCACCGAGACACAGATACGCAGTATTTT; cdr3_aa: CASSSHRDTDTQYF
clone_size: few; v_call: TRBV7-6; d_call: .; j_call: TRBJ1-5; cdr3_nt: TGTGCCAGCAGCCGAAGAATGGCAGGGCAGGGTCGAGGTGGCAATCAGCCCCAGCATTTT; cdr3_aa: CASSRRMAGQGRGGNQPQHF
clone_size: .; v_call: TRBV6-6; d_call: TRBD1; j_call: TRBJ2-7; cdr3_nt: TGTGCCAGCAGTAGGGAGCAGGGGGAAAACTACGAGCAGTACTTC; cdr3_aa: CASSREQGENYEQYF
clone_size: .; v_call: TRBV7-9; d_call: .; j_call: TRBJ1-4; cdr3_nt: TGTGCCAGCAGCCTTTTTGCGGGGGGCGAAGGAGAAAAACTGTTTTTT; cdr3_aa: CASSLFAGGEGEKLFF
clone_size: .; v_call: TRBV30; d_call: .; j_call: TRBJ2-7; cdr3_nt: TGTGCCTGGAGTGTACAGACCCCCTACGAGCAGTACTTC; cdr3_aa: CAWSVQTPYEQYF
clone_size: once; v_call: TRBV2; d_call: .; j_call: TRBJ1-4; cdr3_nt: TGTGCCAGCAGTGGGGGAGGGGAAAAACTGTTTTTT; cdr3_aa: CASSGGGEKLFF
clone_size: many; v_call: TRBV4-3; d_call: .; j_call: TRBJ2-3; cdr3_nt: TGCGCCAGCAGCCAAGCCAGGGAGGTAGATACGCAGTATTTT; cdr3_aa: CASSQAREVDTQYF
clone_size: .; v_call: TRBV7-2; d_call: .; j_call: TRBJ2-5; cdr3_nt: TGTGCCAGCAGCTCCCAGGGGACCCGGCCCGCCCGGGAGACCCAGTACTTC; cdr3_aa: CASSSQGTRPARETQYF
clone_size: .; v_call: TRBV5-1; d_call: TRBD1; j_call: TRBJ2-7; cdr3_nt: TGCGCCAGCAGCACCAGACAGGGGGGGACCTACGAGCAGTACTTC; cdr3_aa: CASSTRQGGTYEQYF
clone_size: .; v_call: TRBV7-9; d_call: .; j_call: TRBJ2-3; cdr3_nt: TGTGCCAGCAGCTTACAGGGGACAGATACGCAGTATTTT; cdr3_aa: CASSLQGTDTQYF
clone_size: many; v_call: TRBV18; d_call: TRBD1; j_call: TRBJ1-5; cdr3_nt: TGTGCCAGCTCACCTGCCAGGACAGGATCCAATCAGCCCCAGCATTTT; cdr3_aa: CASSPARTGSNQPQHF
clone_size: few; v_call: TRBV7-9; d_call: .; j_call: TRBJ1-2; cdr3_nt: TGTGCCAGCAGCTCAACCGGGACATATGGCTACACCTTC; cdr3_aa: CASSSTGTYGYTF
clone_size: .; v_call: TRBV5-1; d_call: TRBD2; j_call: TRBJ2-3; cdr3_nt: TGCGCCAGCAGCTTAGGGACTAGCGGGGGGGGTGCCACAGATACGCAGTATTTT; cdr3_aa: CASSLGTSGGGATDTQYF
clone_size: few; v_call: TRBV27; d_call: TRBD1; j_call: TRBJ2-6; cdr3_nt: TGTGCCAGCAGATTTTTGCGGGGACAGGGGGTTCACTCTGGGGCCAACGTCCTGACTTTC; cdr3_aa: CASRFLRGQGVHSGANVLTF
clone_size: .; v_call: TRBV5-6; d_call: TRBD2; j_call: TRBJ2-3; cdr3_nt: TGTGCCAGCAGCTTACGGGGGGGAGATACGCAGTATTTT; cdr3_aa: CASSLRGGDTQYF